This is a list of T cell receptor beta chains from one sample in a study of cytomegalovirus exposure and HLA in healthy donors. Assay: immunoSEQ multiplex PCR; the TCRdb copy retains only in-frame clones and omits some. The sample shows roughly 82,000 clones, 93% of them seen only once. The sample was PBMCs. These receptors were obtained from a man in his late teens or twenties in good health and CMV-seronegative. The CDR3 runs from the conserved cysteine through the conserved F or W. Fields, in order: CDR3 length, V gene, clone size, D gene, J gene, CDR3 DNA, CDR3 protein. The D gene is left open where the match is weak. Part of the rows lack a size; the others show once, few, many or a class for expanded clones.

15	TRBV6-6	.	.	TRBJ2-7	TGTGCCAGCAGCTTACGAGGGACGGGAGCCTACGAGCAGTACTTC	CASSLRGTGAYEQYF
15	TRBV2	.	TRBD2	TRBJ2-7	TGTGCCAGCAGTCCTTCGGGCGTAGCGGGCTACGAGCAGTACTTC	CASSPSGVAGYEQYF
12	TRBV5-6	.	.	TRBJ2-7	TGTGCCAGCAGCTTGCGGGGTTACGAGCAGTACTTC	CASSLRGYEQYF
14	TRBV11-3	few	.	TRBJ2-5	TGTGCCAGCAGCTTAGCAGGGGACGCGGAGACCCAGTACTTC	CASSLAGDAETQYF
13	TRBV6-5	.	TRBD1	TRBJ1-2	TGTGCCAGCAGACCGACAGGGCGATATGGCTACACCTTC	CASRPTGRYGYTF
13	TRBV30	.	.	TRBJ1-4	TGTGCCTGGAGGGGGGACTTGGGTGAAAAACTGTTTTTT	CAWRGDLGEKLFF
16	TRBV19	.	.	TRBJ1-2	TGTGCCAGTAAAGCAGGCGAAACGCCTTTGAACTATGGCTACACCTTC	CASKAGETPLNYGYTF
17	TRBV12-5	.	TRBD2	TRBJ2-5	TGTGCTAGTGGTTTCTCGGGACTAGCGGGGGCCTCGGAGACCCAGTACTTC	CASGFSGLAGASETQYF
14	TRBV5-5	.	TRBD1	TRBJ2-7	TGTGCCAGCAGCCTCCGACAGGGCTCCTACGAGCAGTACTTC	CASSLRQGSYEQYF
15	TRBV7-2	.	TRBD1	TRBJ2-2	TGTGCCAGCAGAGCCCCCGGGACAGGGACAGGGGAGCTGTTTTTT	CASRAPGTGTGELFF
15	TRBV11-2	once	.	TRBJ2-3	TGTGCCAGCAGCTTAACAGGCTGGGGGGCAGATACGCAGTATTTT	CASSLTGWGADTQYF
16	TRBV7-2	.	TRBD1	TRBJ2-7	TGTGCCAGCAGCTGGACAGGGGGTTTAAGCTCCTACGAGCAGTACTTC	CASSWTGGLSSYEQYF
14	TRBV5-4	.	.	TRBJ2-7	TGTGCCAGCAGTTCCCAGGGGCTAGGGCACGAGCAGTACTTC	CASSSQGLGHEQYF
15	TRBV6-6	.	.	TRBJ2-5	TGTGCCAGCAGTAAAGGGACTGAGAAAGTCGAGACCCAGTACTTC	CASSKGTEKVETQYF
14	TRBV9	.	.	TRBJ2-2	TGTGCCAGCAGCGTAGGGGGCATTACCGGGGAGCTGTTTTTT	CASSVGGITGELFF
12	TRBV6-1	.	.	TRBJ2-1	TGTGCCAGCCGTCGGGGGACGTATGAGCAGTTCTTC	CASRRGTYEQFF